The clone carrying this TCR beta chain appeared a few times. This specimen comes from a study of patients and donors after allogeneic stem cell transplantation. Per germline, CDR1 LNHDA and CDR2 SQIVND (reference sequence). Trimming left V 3 bases short and J 5 bases short, with 10 bases between. This CDR3 region has 13 residues. One entry per CDR3 protein, called by TCRdb with MiXCR from the RT-PCR reads. The sample lists 25,000 to 35,000 distinct CDR3 sequences, approximately 6.3% occurring once. The chain joins TRBV19 to TRBJ2-5, with a possible D match to TRBD1 (6 bases). The sample taken for sequencing was blood, either unsorted or a sorted T cell fraction (not recorded which). This sequence originates from a human donor who was either an allogeneic HSCT recipient or a stem cell or donor lymphocyte infusion donor (not recorded which). It is not recorded whose cells these are; they may come from a transplant donor. CDR3 region: CASSIQRGETQYF. As DNA, the CDR3 is TGTGCCAGTAGTATCCAAAGGGGGGAGACCCAGTACTTC.